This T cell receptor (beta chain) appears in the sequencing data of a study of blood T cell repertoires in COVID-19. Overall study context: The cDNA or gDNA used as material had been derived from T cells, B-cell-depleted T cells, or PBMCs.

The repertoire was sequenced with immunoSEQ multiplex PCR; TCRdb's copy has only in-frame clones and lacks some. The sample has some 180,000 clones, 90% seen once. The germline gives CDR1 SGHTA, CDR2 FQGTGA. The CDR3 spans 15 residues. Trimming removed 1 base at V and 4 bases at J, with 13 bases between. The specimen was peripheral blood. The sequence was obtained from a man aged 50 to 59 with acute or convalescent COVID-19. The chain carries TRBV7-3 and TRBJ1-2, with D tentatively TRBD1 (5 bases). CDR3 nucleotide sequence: TGTGCCAGCAGCTTAAGGGGTGACAGTTTCTATGGCTACACCTTC. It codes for CASSLRGDSFYGYTF.